The 29 T cell receptor beta chains listed next were all sequenced from one sample in a study of CD8 T cells in ankylosing spondylitis. TCRdb reanalysed the 5' RACE reads using MiXCR and keeps one entry per CDR3 protein. The table records around 250,000 distinct CDR3 sequences, 18% of them present only once. Sequencing was carried out using blood, either unsorted or a sorted T cell fraction (not recorded which). These receptor sequences come from a male donor with ankylosing spondylitis or in good health (not recorded which).

V and J are TRBV27 and TRBJ2-2, with D possibly being TRBD2 (6 bases). V was clipped by 2 bases and J by 5 bases, with 12 bases between them. Germline V gene sequence: CDR1 MNHEY, CDR2 SMNVEV (reference sequence). The CDR3 is made up of 15 amino acids. CDR3 DNA: TGTGCCAGCAGTTTAGGGCTAGCGAGGACCGGGGAGCTGTTTTTT. Encoded protein: CASSLGLARTGELFF.

Only a few counts were recorded for this clonotype. The chain uses TRBV6-5 and TRBJ1-2; no clear D gene. Per germline, CDR1 MNHEY and CDR2 SVGAGI. The CDR3 runs 14 residues. The V end was cut by 4 bases, the J end by 1 base, with 10 bases between. CDR3 region: CASSSQDFNYGYTF. The CDR3 DNA reads TGTGCCAGCAGTTCTCAGGATTTTAACTATGGCTACACCTTC.

This chain links TRBV11-1 with TRBJ2-1, with 15 bases lining up with TRBD2. The ends lost 4 bases at V and 5 bases at J; junction bases unmatched: 3. The CDR3 sequence is 16 residues long. Germline loops: CDR1 SGHAT, CDR2 FQDESV (reference sequence). Here the CDR3 reads CASSSWTSGRDNEQFF. DNA of the CDR3: TGTGCCAGCAGCTCTTGGACTAGCGGGAGGGACAATGAGCAGTTCTTC.

The gene calls are TRBV29-1 and TRBJ2-1, with TRBD2 identical over 9 bases. V dropped 7 bases and J dropped 4; count of bases not matched to a gene: 11. CDR1 and CDR2 (germline): SQVTM, ANQGSEA. This CDR3 contains 15 residues. This CDR3 is CSAVGTSRYYNEQFF. As DNA, the CDR3 is TGCAGCGCTGTGGGGACTAGCAGATATTACAATGAGCAGTTCTTC.

The rearrangement joins TRBV12-3 or TRBV12-4 to TRBJ2-7; no clear D gene. CDR3 length equals 13 residues. V was pared by 3 bases and J by 4 bases, with 10 bases between. The CDR3 bases are TGTGCCAGCAGTTTTTCGTCGAGGTACGAGCAGTACTTC. Amino acids: CASSFSSRYEQYF.

The rearrangement links TRBV9 to TRBJ2-7; D is unclear. Trimming left V 3 bases short and J 0 bases short, with 10 bases between. CDR3 length: 14 residues. Looked up from germline, CDR1 is SGDLS and CDR2 is YYNGEE. The CDR3 DNA follows: TGTGCCAGCAGCGCCGAGGTTGTCTCCTACGAGCAGTACTTC. It specifies CASSAEVVSYEQYF.

The genes are TRBV7-3 and TRBJ2-5; 15 positions match TRBD2. With V trimmed by 1 base and J by 9 bases, 18 bases remained unmatched. The CDR3 has 20 residues. The germline V gene encodes CDR1 SGHTA and CDR2 FQGTGA. In DNA, the CDR3 is TGTGCCAGCAGCTTAAAGGCTCCGGGACTAGCGGGAGGCCCCGCGGTGGCCCAGTACTTC. Its protein product is CASSLKAPGLAGGPAVAQYF.

There are a few counts of this clonotype. The chain combines TRBV14 with TRBJ2-1, with D hard to call. Germline assignment: CDR1 SGHDN and CDR2 FVKESK. This CDR3 has 15 amino acids. Between the trimmed V and J ends, which lost 1 base and 6 bases, there was a span of 13 bases. The CDR3 nucleotides are TGTGCCAGCAGCCAAGCTGTGGGCGGAAGCAATGAGCAGTTCTTC. Amino acid sequence: CASSQAVGGSNEQFF.

The V gene is TRBV6-5, the J gene TRBJ2-7, with D possibly being TRBD1 or TRBD2 (5 bases each). The CDR3 covers 14 residues. Between the trimmed V and J ends, which lost 4 bases and 3 bases, there was a span of 13 bases. CDR1 is MNHEY and CDR2 is SVGAGI in the germline V gene. Here the CDR3 DNA reads TGTGCCAGCAGTTCAACGGGGCAGATCTACGAGCAGTACTTC. Amino acid sequence: CASSSTGQIYEQYF.

The table lists this clonotype with a few counts. V is TRBV20-1 and J is TRBJ2-7, with 7 bases aligning to TRBD2. With V trimmed by 5 bases and J by 5 bases, 9 bases remained unmatched. This CDR3 is built from 13 residues. The germline CDR1 and CDR2 sequences are DFQATT and SNEGSKA (reference sequence). DNA of the CDR3: TGCAGTGCTCGACCGCGGGAGAACCACGAGCAGTACTTC. Translating gives CSARPRENHEQYF.

CDR3 sequence (DNA): TGTGCCAGTAGTATTCAGGGCTCCTACGAGCAGTACTTC. Translated, it gives CASSIQGSYEQYF. The J gene is TRBJ2-7, the V gene TRBV19; TRBD1 is a possible D gene (5 bases). The CDR3 covers 13 residues. Germline-derived CDR1 and CDR2 are LNHDA and SQIVND (reference sequence). The ends were cut back, 3 bases at V and 0 bases at J, with 6 bases in the middle. Drawing the rest from reference TRBV19 and TRBJ2-7, the complete variable domain is DGGITQSPKYLFRKEGQNVTLSCEQNLNHDAMYWYRQDPGQGLRLIYYSQIVNDFQKGDIAEGYSVSREKKESFPLTVTSAQKNPTAFYLCASSIQGSYEQYFGPGTRLTVT.

The sample holds a few counts of this clonotype. This CDR3 is CASSVVPDSLGYGYTF. In DNA form, the CDR3 reads TGTGCCAGCAGCGTAGTCCCGGACAGTCTAGGCTATGGCTACACCTTC. This sequence joins TRBV9 and TRBJ1-2; TRBD1 is a possible D gene (6 bases). The CDR3 has 16 residues. V was clipped by 0 bases and J by 4 bases, with 16 bases between them. The germline V gene has CDR1 SGDLS and CDR2 YYNGEE.

The chain employs TRBV6-1 and TRBJ2-7, with 8 bases matching TRBD2. The V gene's germline CDR1 is MNHNS and CDR2 SASEGT. The CDR3 loop spans 14 amino acids. The J segment lost 5 bases and the V segment lost 6 bases, leaving 9 bases of the junction unmatched. The CDR3 DNA is TGTGCCAGCAGGCCGGGACTAGAGGGTCACGAGCAGTACTTC. It encodes CASRPGLEGHEQYF.

Ten or more counts support this clonotype. The gene calls are TRBV6-1 and TRBJ1-5; 9 bases agree with TRBD1. The CDR3 extends over 16 amino acids. The V gene end was trimmed by 0 bases and the J gene end by 10 bases; junction bases not matched to a gene: 10. Looked up from germline, CDR1 is MNHNS and CDR2 is SASEGT. CDR3 amino acids: CASSEADRGPSGPQHF. CDR3 in DNA: TGTGCCAGCAGTGAAGCGGACAGGGGCCCTTCGGGTCCCCAGCATTTT.

This clonotype was observed a handful of times. This rearrangement joins TRBV20-1 to TRBJ2-7, with a weak D call TRBD2 (6 bases). This CDR3 has 15 amino acids. Looked up from germline, CDR1 is DFQATT and CDR2 is SNEGSKA (reference sequence). V dropped 2 bases and J dropped 0 bases, with 14 bases sitting between them. The CDR3, as DNA: TGCAGTGCTAGACCCCCTAGCGTACCCTCCTACGAGCAGTACTTC. It is translated as CSARPPSVPSYEQYF.

The rearrangement links TRBV3-1 to TRBJ2-7, with 10 bases fitting TRBD2. CDR1 is LGHDT, CDR2 YNNKEL, per germline (reference sequence). The CDR3 is 15 residues long. V trimming: 2 bases; J trimming: 5 bases; junction bases outside the gene matches: 6. The CDR3 loop reads CASSQSSGGLDEQYF. As DNA, the CDR3 is TGTGCCAGCAGCCAATCTAGCGGGGGTTTGGACGAGCAGTACTTC.

Ten or more counts support this clonotype. The J gene is TRBJ2-1, the V gene TRBV24-1; 11 nucleotides align to TRBD2. The length of the CDR3 is 16 residues. V lost 4 bases to trimming and J lost 8 bases; unmatched junction nucleotides: 9. CDR1 and CDR2 from the germline V gene are KGHDR and SFDVKD. In DNA, the CDR3 is TGTGCCACCAGTGAGGTTACTAGCGGGAGTGAGTATGAGCAGTTCTTC. Translated, it gives CATSEVTSGSEYEQFF.

This clonotype appeared once. The rearrangement links TRBV4-1 to TRBJ2-1; 8 bases are a match to TRBD2. This CDR3 has 16 residues. CDR1 is MGHRA, CDR2 YSYEKL, per germline. The ends lost 0 bases at V and 7 bases at J; junction bases unmatched: 8. In DNA, the CDR3 is TGCGCCAGCAGCCAAGAAATGAGCGGGAGTAGGAATGAGCAGTTCTTC. Translating it yields CASSQEMSGSRNEQFF.

The chain recombines TRBV14 with TRBJ2-3; no clear D. V lost 0 bases and J lost 3, with 7 bases in between. Germline-derived CDR1 and CDR2 are SGHDN and FVKESK. The CDR3 length is 14 residues. This CDR3 reads CASSQEEGTDTQYF. The CDR3 DNA follows: TGTGCCAGCAGCCAAGAGGAAGGGACAGATACGCAGTATTTT.

The chain uses TRBV5-1 and TRBJ2-1; perhaps TRBD2 as D (5 bases). The V gene's germline CDR1 is SGHRS and CDR2 YFSETQ. This CDR3 has 16 residues. V was clipped by 2 bases and J by 5 bases, with 17 bases between them. CDR3 amino acids: CASSLWSGAKNNEQFF. DNA of the CDR3: TGCGCCAGCAGCTTATGGAGCGGAGCTAAGAACAATGAGCAGTTCTTC.

This chain connects TRBV24-1 to TRBJ2-1; the match to TRBD1 covers 9 bases. The CDR3 has 16 amino acids. V shed 1 base, J shed 6 bases, and the junction held 6 bases outside the gene matches. Germline assignment: CDR1 KGHDR and CDR2 SFDVKD. This chain's CDR3 is CATSDLPGTGTNEQFF. Here the CDR3 DNA reads TGTGCCACCAGTGATTTACCCGGGACAGGGACCAATGAGCAGTTCTTC.

This clonotype was detected ten times or more. The V and J genes are TRBV4-3 and TRBJ2-7, with 8 bases aligning to TRBD2. V lost 3 bases, J lost 3 bases, and 7 bases stayed unmatched. Germline assignment: CDR1 LGHNA and CDR2 YSLEER. CDR3 length equals 15 residues. CDR3 in DNA: TGCGCCAGCAGCCAGGACACTGGGACTAGCTACGAGCAGTACTTC. Translation: CASSQDTGTSYEQYF.

This clonotype was counted between two and nine times. CDR3 DNA: TGCGCCAGCAGCCAGACTAGCGGGTACTACAATGAGCAGTTCTTC. Its protein product is CASSQTSGYYNEQFF. The chain is built from TRBV5-1 and TRBJ2-1; 10 bases match TRBD2. Germline CDR1 reads SGHRS; CDR2 reads YFSETQ. The CDR3 has 15 amino acids. With 4 bases clipped from V and 3 bases from J, the junction kept 4 bases outside the gene matches. The variable domain in full, with the rest retrieved from reference TRBV5-1 and TRBJ2-1, is KAGVTQTPRYLIKTRGQQVTLSCSPISGHRSVSWYQQTPGQGLQFLFEYFSETQRNKGNFPGRFSGRQFSNSRSEMNVSTLELGDSALYLCASSQTSGYYNEQFFGPGTRLTVL.

This clonotype appeared a few times. The rearrangement links TRBV29-1 to TRBJ1-4; the D gene is possibly TRBD1 (6 bases). V was shortened by 2 bases and J by 14 bases, with 21 bases between the two germline ends. Germline V gene lookup returns CDR1 SQVTM and CDR2 ANQGSEA. This CDR3 spans 14 amino acids. This CDR3 reads CSVEWEEGDAVLFF. The CDR3 DNA is TGCAGCGTTGAATGGGAAGAGGGGGACGCGGTTCTGTTTTTT.

This clonotype was observed a handful of times. J is TRBJ1-5 and V is TRBV6-5; no firm D call. Trimming pared 0 bases from V and 7 bases from J, leaving 13 bases between. Looked up from germline, CDR1 is MNHEY and CDR2 is SVGAGI. The CDR3 runs to 15 residues. CDR3 residues: CASSYSSGLGQPQHF. Here the CDR3 DNA reads TGTGCCAGCAGTTACTCGAGCGGGTTAGGCCAGCCCCAGCATTTT.

This clonotype was seen more than once but under ten times. The chain links TRBV20-1 to TRBJ2-5, with 8 bases lining up with TRBD2. The CDR3 is 13 residues long. In germline, CDR1 is DFQATT, CDR2 SNEGSKA (reference sequence). The CDR3 here is CSPWVSGEETQYF. CDR3 sequence (DNA): TGCAGCCCCTGGGTTAGCGGGGAAGAGACCCAGTACTTC.

This chain connects TRBV12-3 or TRBV12-4 to TRBJ1-1; D is unresolved. This CDR3 contains 13 residues. The V end was cut by 4 bases, the J end by 1 base, with 7 bases between. CDR3 amino acids: CASSWATNTEAFF. CDR3 DNA: TGTGCCAGCAGTTGGGCCACGAACACTGAAGCTTTCTTT.

J is TRBJ2-1 and V is TRBV7-9; D remains unclear. This CDR3 has 16 amino acids. V was pared by 1 base and J by 5 bases, with 15 bases between. Germline assignment: CDR1 SEHNR and CDR2 FQNEAQ (reference sequence). CDR3 loop: CASSLGVVGGHNEQFF. The CDR3 DNA reads as TGTGCCAGCAGCTTAGGTGTGGTCGGTGGCCACAATGAGCAGTTCTTC.

This clonotype came up many times. The chain links TRBV15 to TRBJ1-4; D remains unclear. Between the trimmed V and J ends, which lost 4 bases and 0 bases, there was a span of 9 bases. Germline CDR1 reads LNHNV; CDR2 reads YYDKDF (reference sequence). CDR3 length equals 15 residues. The CDR3 region is CATSNGVATNEKLFF. The CDR3 DNA follows: TGTGCCACCAGCAACGGGGTGGCAACTAATGAAAAACTGTTTTTT.